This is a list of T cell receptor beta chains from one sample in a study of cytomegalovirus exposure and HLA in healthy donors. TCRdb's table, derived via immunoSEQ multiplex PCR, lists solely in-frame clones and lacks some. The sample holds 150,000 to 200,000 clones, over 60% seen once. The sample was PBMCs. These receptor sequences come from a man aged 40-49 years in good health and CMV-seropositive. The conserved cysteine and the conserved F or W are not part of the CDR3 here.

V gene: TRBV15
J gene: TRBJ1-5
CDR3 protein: ATMGTGAPFGRGNQPQH

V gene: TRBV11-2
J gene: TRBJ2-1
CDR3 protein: ASSRPWGLAGFSYNEQF

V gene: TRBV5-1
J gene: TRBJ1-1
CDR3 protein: ASSATGANTEAF

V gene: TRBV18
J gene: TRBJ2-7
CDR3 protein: ASSLAQGAYEQY

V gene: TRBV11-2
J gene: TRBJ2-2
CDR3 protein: ASSLVAGANTGELF

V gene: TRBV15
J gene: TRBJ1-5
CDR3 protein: ATSRVGRGGGQPQH

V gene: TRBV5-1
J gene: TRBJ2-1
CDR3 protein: ASSLVPGNEQF

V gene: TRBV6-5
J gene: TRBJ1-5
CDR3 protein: ASSLQHNQPQH

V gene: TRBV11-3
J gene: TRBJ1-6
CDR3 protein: ASSLRGRTEPYNSPLH

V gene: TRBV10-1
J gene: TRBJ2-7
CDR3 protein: ASSWLNSGIFYEQY

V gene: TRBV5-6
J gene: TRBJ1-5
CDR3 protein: ASSFQGHQPQH

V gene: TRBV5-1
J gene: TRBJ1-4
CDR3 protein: ASSATGTTNEKLF

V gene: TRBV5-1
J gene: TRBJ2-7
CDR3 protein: ASRPGLAEPQQY

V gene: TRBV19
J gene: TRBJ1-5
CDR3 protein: ATAQGSNQPQH

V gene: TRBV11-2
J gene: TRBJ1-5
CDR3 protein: ASSREGDQPQH

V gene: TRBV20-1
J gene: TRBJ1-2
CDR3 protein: SASQGGGYT

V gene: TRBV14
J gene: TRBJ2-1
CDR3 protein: ASSQVMRQGPNNEQF

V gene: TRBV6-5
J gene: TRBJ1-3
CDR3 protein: ASSYSSERSGNTIY

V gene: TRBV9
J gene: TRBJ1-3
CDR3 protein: ASSAGQGAGNTIY

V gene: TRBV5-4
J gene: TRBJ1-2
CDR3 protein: ASSGTGGAYGYT

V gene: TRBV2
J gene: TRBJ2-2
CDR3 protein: ASRRVENGELF

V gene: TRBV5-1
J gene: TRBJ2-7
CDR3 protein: ASRPTSGSSYEQY

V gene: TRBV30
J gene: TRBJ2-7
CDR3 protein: AWSQSHYEQY

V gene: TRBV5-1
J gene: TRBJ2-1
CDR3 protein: ASSLRGGASSYNEQF

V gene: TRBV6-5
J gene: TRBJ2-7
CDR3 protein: ASSYSNGGFYEQY

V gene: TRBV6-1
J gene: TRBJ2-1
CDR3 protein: ASSEAMTGPDEQF

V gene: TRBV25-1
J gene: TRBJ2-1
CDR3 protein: ASSAERWSYNEQF

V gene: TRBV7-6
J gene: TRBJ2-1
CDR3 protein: ASSSGLAGGYEQF

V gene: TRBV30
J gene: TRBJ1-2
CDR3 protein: AWTPLTGQGWNYGYT

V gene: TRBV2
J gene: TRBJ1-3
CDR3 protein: ASKAGDENTIY

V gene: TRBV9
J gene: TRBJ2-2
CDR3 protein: ASSPTGTGNTGELF

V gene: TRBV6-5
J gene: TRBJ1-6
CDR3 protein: ASSALRGSPLH

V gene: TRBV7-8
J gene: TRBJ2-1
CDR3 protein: ASSLARTFNEQF

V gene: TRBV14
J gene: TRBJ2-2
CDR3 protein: ASSRRLARNTGELF

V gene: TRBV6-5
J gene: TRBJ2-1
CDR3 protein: ASTQRSGEQF

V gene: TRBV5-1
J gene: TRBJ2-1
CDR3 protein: ASSFLTPGQGSGEQF

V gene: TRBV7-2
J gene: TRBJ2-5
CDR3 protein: ASSSEAGLRVIQY

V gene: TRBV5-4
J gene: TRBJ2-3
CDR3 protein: ASNITGLADADTQY

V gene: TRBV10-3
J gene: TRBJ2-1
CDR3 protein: AISPAGGGYRWNEQF

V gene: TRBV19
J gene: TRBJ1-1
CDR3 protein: ASSIGTNFEAF

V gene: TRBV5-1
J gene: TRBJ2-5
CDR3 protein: ASSLGTGNKETQY

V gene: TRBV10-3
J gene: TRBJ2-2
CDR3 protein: ATSISSRDFTGELL

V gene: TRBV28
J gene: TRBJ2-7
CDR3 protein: ASSSGGRTYEQY

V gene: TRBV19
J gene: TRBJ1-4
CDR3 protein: ASSIGTSATNEKLF

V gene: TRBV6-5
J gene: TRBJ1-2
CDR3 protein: ASRRVGEDYGYT

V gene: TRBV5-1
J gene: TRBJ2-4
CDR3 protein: ASSFGGTSATSQY

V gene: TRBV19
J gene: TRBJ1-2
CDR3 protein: ATTRPNRGGITYGYT

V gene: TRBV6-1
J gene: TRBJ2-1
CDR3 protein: ASSEKVGGSSYNEQF